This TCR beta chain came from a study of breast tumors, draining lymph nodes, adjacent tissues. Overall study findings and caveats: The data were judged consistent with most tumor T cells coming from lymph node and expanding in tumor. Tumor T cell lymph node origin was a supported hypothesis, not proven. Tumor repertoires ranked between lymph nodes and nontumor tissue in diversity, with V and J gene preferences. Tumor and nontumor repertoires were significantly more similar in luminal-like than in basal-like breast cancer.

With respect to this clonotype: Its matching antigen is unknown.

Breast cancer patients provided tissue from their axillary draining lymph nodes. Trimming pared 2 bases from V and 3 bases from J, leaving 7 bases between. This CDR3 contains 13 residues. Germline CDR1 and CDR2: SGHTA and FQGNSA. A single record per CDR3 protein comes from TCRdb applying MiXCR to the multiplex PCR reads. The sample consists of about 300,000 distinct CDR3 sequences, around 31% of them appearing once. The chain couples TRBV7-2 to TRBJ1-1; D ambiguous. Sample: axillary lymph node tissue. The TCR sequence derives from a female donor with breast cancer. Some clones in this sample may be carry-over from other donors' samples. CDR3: CASSLKRDTEAFF. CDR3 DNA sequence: TGTGCCAGCAGCTTAAAGAGGGACACTGAAGCTTTCTTT.